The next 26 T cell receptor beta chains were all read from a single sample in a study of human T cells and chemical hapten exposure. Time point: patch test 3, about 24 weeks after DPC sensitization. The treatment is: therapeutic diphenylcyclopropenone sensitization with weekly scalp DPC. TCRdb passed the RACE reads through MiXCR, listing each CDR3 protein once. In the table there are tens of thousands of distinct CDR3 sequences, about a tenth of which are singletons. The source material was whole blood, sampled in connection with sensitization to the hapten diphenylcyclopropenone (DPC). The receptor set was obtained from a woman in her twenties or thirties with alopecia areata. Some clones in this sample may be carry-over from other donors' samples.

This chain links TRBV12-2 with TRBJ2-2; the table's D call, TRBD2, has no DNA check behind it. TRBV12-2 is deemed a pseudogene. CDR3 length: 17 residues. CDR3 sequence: CASRYPGTRMDTGELFF. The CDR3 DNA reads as TGTGCAAGTCGCTACCCCGGGACTAGAATGGACACCGGGGAGCTGTTTTTT.

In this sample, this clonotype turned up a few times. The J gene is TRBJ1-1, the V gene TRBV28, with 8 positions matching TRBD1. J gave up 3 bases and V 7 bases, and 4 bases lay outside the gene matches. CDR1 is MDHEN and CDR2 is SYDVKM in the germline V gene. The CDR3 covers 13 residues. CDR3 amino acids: CASKPGQDTEAFF. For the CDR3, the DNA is TGTGCCAGCAAACCGGGACAGGACACTGAAGCTTTCTTT.

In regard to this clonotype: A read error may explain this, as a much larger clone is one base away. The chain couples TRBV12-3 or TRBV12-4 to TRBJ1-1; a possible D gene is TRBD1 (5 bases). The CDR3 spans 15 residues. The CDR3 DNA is TGTGCCAGCTGTTTAACAGGCGGAGGGAACACTGAAGCTTTCTTT. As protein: CASCLTGGGNTEAFF.

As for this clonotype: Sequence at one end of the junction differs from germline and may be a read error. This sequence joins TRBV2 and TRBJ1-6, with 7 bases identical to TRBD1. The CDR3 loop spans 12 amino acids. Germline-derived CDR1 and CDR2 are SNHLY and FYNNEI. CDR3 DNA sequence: TGTGCCAGCAGTGAACTCGACAGGGCTCGGTACTTT. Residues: CASSELDRARYF.

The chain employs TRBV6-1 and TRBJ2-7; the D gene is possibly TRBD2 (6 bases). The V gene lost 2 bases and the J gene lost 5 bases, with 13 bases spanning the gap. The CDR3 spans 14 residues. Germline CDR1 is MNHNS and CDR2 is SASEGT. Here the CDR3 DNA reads TGTGCCAGCAGTGAATCGGGCCGGGGGAACGAGCAGTACTTC. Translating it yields CASSESGRGNEQYF.

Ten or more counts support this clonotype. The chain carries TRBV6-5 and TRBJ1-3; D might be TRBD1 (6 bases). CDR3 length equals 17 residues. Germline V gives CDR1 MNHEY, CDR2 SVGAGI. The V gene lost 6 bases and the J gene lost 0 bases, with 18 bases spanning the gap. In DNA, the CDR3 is TGTGCCAGCAGGCGCACAGGGTCCCAAAGCTCTGGAAACACCATATATTTT. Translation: CASRRTGSQSSGNTIYF.

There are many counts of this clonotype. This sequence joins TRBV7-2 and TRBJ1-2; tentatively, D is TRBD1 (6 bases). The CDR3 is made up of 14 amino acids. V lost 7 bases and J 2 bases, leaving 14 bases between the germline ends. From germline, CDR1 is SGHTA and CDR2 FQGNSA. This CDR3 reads CASNVQQGNYGYTF. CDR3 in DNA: TGTGCCAGCAACGTACAACAGGGAAACTATGGCTACACCTTC.

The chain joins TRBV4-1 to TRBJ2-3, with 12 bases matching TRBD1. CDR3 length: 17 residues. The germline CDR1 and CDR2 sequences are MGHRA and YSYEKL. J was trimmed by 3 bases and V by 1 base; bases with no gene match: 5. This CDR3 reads CASSQGAGQGATDTQYF. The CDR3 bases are TGCGCCAGCAGCCAAGGGGCGGGACAGGGGGCGACAGATACGCAGTATTTT.

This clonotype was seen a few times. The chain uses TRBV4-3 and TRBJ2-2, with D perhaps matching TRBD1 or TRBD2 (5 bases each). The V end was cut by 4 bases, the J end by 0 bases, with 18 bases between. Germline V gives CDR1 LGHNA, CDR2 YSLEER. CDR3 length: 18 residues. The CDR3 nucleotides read TGCGCCAGCAGCCTTACCCGGGACGCGCCATCGAACACCGGGGAGCTGTTTTTT. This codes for CASSLTRDAPSNTGELFF.

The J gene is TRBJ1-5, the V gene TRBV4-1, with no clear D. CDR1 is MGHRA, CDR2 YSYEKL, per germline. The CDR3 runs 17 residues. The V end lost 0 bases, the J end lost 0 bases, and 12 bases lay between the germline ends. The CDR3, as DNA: TGCGCCAGCAGCCAAGACCGATTGTCGATTAGCAATCAGCCCCAGCATTTT. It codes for CASSQDRLSISNQPQHF.

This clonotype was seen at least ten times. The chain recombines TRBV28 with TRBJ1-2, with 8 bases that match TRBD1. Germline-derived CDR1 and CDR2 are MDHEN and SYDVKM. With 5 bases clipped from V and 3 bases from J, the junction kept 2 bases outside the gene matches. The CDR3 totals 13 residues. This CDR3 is CASSEDRDYGYTF. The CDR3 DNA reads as TGTGCCAGCAGTGAGGACAGGGACTATGGCTACACCTTC.

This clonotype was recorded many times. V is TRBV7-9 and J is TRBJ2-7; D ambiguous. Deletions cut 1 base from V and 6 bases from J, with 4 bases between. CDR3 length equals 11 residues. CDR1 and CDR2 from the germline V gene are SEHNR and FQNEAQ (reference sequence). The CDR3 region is CASSLGTEQYF. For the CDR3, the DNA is TGTGCCAGCAGCTTAGGAACCGAGCAGTACTTC. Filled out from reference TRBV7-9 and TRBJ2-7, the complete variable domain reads DTGVSQNPRHKITKRGQNVTFRCDPISEHNRLYWYRQTLGQGPEFLTYFQNEAQLEKSRLLSDRFSAERPKGSFSTLEIQRTEQGDSAMYLCASSLGTEQYFGPGTRLTVT.

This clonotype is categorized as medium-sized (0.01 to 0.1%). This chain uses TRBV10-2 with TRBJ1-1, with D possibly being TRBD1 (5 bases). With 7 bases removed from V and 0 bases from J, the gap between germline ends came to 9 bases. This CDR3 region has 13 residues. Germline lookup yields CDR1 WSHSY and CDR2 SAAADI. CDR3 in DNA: TGCGCCAGCAATCAGGGAATGAACACTGAAGCTTTCTTT. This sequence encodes CASNQGMNTEAFF.

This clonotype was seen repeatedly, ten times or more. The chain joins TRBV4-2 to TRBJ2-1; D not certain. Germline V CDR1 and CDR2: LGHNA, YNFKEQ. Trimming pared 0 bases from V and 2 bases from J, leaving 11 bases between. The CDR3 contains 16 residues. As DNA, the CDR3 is TGTGCCAGCAGCCAAGAACCAGGATCAACCTACAATGAGCAGTTCTTC. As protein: CASSQEPGSTYNEQFF.

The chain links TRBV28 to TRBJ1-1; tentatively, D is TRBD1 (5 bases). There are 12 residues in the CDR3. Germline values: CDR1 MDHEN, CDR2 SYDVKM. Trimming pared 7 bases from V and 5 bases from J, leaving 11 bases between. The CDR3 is CASNQGVTEAFF. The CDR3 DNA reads TGTGCCAGCAACCAGGGTGTGACTGAAGCTTTCTTT.

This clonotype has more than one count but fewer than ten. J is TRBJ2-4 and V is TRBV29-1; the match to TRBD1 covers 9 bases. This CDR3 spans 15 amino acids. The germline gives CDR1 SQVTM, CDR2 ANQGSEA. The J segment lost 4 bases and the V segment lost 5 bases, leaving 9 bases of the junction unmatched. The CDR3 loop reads CSVRAGTGLKNIQYF. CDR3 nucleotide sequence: TGCAGCGTTAGAGCCGGGACAGGGCTTAAAAACATTCAGTACTTC.

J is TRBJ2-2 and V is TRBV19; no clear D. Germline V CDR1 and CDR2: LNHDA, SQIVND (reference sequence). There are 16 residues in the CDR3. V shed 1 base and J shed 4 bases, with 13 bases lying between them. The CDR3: CASSIGHARGTGELFF. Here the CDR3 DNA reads TGTGCCAGTAGTATAGGGCACGCACGCGGCACCGGGGAGCTGTTTTTT.

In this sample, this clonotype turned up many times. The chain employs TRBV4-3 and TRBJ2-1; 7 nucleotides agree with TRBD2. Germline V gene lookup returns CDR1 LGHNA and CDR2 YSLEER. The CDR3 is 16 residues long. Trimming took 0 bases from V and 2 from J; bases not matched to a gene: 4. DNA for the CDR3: TGCGCCAGCAGCCAAGAGATAGCGGGCGCCTACAATGAGCAGTTCTTC. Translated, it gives CASSQEIAGAYNEQFF.

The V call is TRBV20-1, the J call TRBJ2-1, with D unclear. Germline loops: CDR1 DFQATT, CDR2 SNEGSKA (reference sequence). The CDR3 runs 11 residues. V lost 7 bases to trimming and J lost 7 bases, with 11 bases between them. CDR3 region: CSELGRNEQFF. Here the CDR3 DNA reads TGCAGTGAGCTCGGTCGGAATGAGCAGTTCTTC.

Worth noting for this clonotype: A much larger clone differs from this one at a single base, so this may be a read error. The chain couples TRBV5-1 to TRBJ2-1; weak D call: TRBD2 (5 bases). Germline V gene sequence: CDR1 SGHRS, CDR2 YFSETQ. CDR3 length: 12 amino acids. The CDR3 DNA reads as TGCTCCAGCAGCTATGACCGGGGTGAGCAGTTCTTC. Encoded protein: CSSSYDRGEQFF.

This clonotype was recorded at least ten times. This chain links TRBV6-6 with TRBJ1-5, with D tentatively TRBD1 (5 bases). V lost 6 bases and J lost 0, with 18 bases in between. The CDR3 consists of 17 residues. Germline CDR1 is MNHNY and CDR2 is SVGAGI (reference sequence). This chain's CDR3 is CASSLLPGTDSNQPQHF. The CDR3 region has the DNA TGTGCCAGCAGCTTACTCCCCGGGACGGATAGCAATCAGCCCCAGCATTTT.

The CDR3: CASRDSQGQPQHF. The CDR3 nucleotides are TGTGCCAGCAGGGACAGCCAGGGTCAGCCCCAGCATTTT. This chain connects TRBV2 to TRBJ1-5; TRBD1 might be the D (6 bases). This CDR3 spans 13 amino acids. The ends were cut back, 6 bases at V and 6 bases at J, with 12 bases in the middle. Looked up from germline, CDR1 is SNHLY and CDR2 is FYNNEI.

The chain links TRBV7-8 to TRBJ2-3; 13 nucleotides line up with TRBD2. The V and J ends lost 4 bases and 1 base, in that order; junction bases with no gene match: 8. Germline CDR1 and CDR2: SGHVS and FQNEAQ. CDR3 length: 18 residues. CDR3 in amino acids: CASSSRTSGSLGTDTQYF. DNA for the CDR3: TGTGCCAGCAGCTCCCGGACTAGCGGGAGTTTGGGCACAGATACGCAGTATTTT.

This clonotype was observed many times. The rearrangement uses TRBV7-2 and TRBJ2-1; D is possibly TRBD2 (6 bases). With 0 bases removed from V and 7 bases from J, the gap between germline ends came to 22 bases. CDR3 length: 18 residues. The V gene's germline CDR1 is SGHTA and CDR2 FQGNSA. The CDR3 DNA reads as TGTGCCAGCAGCTTAGCAAGGGAGGACGCCCCTGCGGGGAATGAGCAGTTCTTC. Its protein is CASSLAREDAPAGNEQFF.

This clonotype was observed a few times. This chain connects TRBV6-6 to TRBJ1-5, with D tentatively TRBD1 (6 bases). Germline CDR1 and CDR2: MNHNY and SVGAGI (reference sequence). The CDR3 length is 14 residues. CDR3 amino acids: CVTQPDRLNQPQHF. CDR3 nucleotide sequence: TGTGTCACCCAACCCGACAGGCTTAATCAGCCCCAGCATTTT.

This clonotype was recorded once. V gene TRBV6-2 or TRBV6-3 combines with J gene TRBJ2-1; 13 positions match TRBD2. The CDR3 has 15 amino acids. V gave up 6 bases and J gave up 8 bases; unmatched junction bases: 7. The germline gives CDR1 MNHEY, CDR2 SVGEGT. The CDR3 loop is CASSQGTSGIHEQFF. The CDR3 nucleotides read TGTGCCAGCAGCCAGGGGACTAGCGGGATCCATGAGCAGTTCTTC.